This T cell receptor (beta chain) was captured in a study of somatic mutations in cytotoxic T cells in rheumatoid arthritis. Trimming took 0 bases from V and 9 from J, leaving 14 bases between them. Germline-derived CDR1 and CDR2 are LNHNV and YYDKDF (reference sequence). This CDR3 is 15 amino acids long. Profiled with immunoSEQ multiplex PCR; TCRdb holds only in-frame clones, not every one. The repertoire includes about 12,000 clones, around 86% of them detected once, and 14% sits in the top ten. The receptor was derived from a woman in her fifties or sixties in good health. The sample taken for sequencing was CD8+ T cells sorted from blood. V gene TRBV15 combines with J gene TRBJ1-4; unclear D gene. Here the CDR3 reads CATSRDRELDKKLFF. CDR3 nucleotides: TGTGCCACCAGCAGAGATAGGGAGCTGGATAAAAAACTGTTTTTT.